The 27 T cell receptor beta chains listed next were all sequenced from one sample in a study of tumor-infiltrating lymphocytes in primary liver carcinoma (dated by TCRdb to about 2017). Blood RNA was extracted from unsorted whole blood with TRIzol reagent; germline DNA came from the DNeasy Blood & Tissue kit. The sequencing machine was an Illumina HiSeq 2500. TCRbeta-specific cDNA was reverse-transcribed from about 500 ng total RNA using a constant-region primer and ProtoScript II reverse transcriptase. The TCRbeta libraries were prepared through three rounds of nested multiplex PCR following a slightly modified ARM-PCR procedure. The first two PCR rounds used multiplex TRBV1-TRBV30 forward primers with a Cbeta reverse primer, each for 10 cycles. Starting from the raw public reads, TCRdb applied fastp trimming at Q25, assembled clones with MiXCR and retained in-frame beta chains. One record per CDR3 amino acid sequence lists the most common genes and DNA. The sample records about 350,000 distinct CDR3 sequences, less than 65% of which are singletons. The leading ten clones occupy 5% to 6.5% of the sample.

Specimen: peripheral blood. These receptors were obtained from a man aged 35-49 years with primary liver carcinoma and hepatitis B virus infection.

This clonotype was seen repeatedly, ten times or more. V is TRBV29-1 and J is TRBJ1-4; D uncertain. The V and J ends lost 4 bases and 4 bases respectively, with 10 bases between them. Germline lookup yields CDR1 SQVTM and CDR2 ANQGSEA. The CDR3 spans 13 residues. For the CDR3, the DNA is TGCAGCGTTGGGTTCGGGGTTAATGAAAAACTGTTTTTT. Translated: CSVGFGVNEKLFF.

This clonotype was observed a single time. Compared with germline, one end of the junction differs, possibly owing to a read error. V and J are TRBV10-3 and TRBJ1-1; no firm D call. This CDR3 is built from 17 residues. CDR1 is ENHRY and CDR2 is SYGVKD in the germline V gene. CDR3 amino acids: CTIRGREETDMNTEALF. DNA for the CDR3: TGTACCATCAGAGGGAGAGAGGAAACTGACATGAACACTGAAGCTCTCTTT.

This clonotype was counted once. At one end, the junction sequence differs from germline, possibly due to a read error. The rearrangement joins TRBV5-5 to TRBJ2-1, with D uncertain. The CDR3 covers 15 residues. Germline values: CDR1 SGHKS, CDR2 YYEKEE (reference sequence). Written as DNA, the CDR3 is TGTACCAGCAGTCTTGACTTTCCCCCGTACAATGAACAGTTCTTC. It translates to CTSSLDFPPYNEQFF. The full variable domain, with the rest looked up from reference TRBV5-5 and TRBJ2-1, is DAGVTQSPTHLIKTRGQQVTLRCSPISGHKSVSWYQQVLGQGPQFIFQYYEKEERGRGNFPDRFSARQFPNYSSELNVNALLLGDSALYLCTSSLDFPPYNEQFFGPGTRLTVL.

This sequence joins TRBV11-2 and TRBJ2-1; D ambiguous. This CDR3 has 18 amino acids. The V and J ends lost 0 bases and 5 bases respectively, with 20 bases between them. Germline V gene sequence: CDR1 SGHAT, CDR2 FQNNGV. Here the CDR3 reads CASSLDSRSARSHNEQFF. DNA of the CDR3: TGTGCCAGCAGCTTAGATAGCAGGAGTGCACGTTCCCACAATGAGCAGTTCTTC.

Comment on this clonotype: A read error may produce the germline difference seen at one junction end. The chain is built from TRBV20-1 and TRBJ2-3; 8 nucleotides agree with TRBD2. Per germline, CDR1 DFQATT and CDR2 SNEGSKA (reference sequence). This CDR3 region has 15 residues. CDR3 coding DNA: TGTAGTGCTAGAGGAACGAGTAGCGGGACCGATACGCAGTATTTT. This sequence encodes CSARGTSSGTDTQYF.

Comment on this clonotype: With a much larger clone just one base away, this may be a read error. The chain is built from TRBV7-8 and TRBJ1-5, with D maybe TRBD1 (5 bases). Germline CDR1 reads SGHVS; CDR2 reads FQNEAQ. The CDR3 sequence is 15 residues long. V lost 1 base and J 4 bases, leaving 11 bases between the germline ends. CDR3 nucleotides: TGTGCCAGCAGCTTAGAATGGGGCGGGAATCAGCCCCAGCATTTT. Translating gives CASSLEWGGNQPQHF.

A single count supports this clonotype. A much larger clone lies one base from this, so it may be a read error. The J gene is TRBJ2-5, the V gene TRBV10-3; possible D gene TRBD1, 5 bases. The CDR3 length is 14 residues. Per germline, CDR1 ENHRY and CDR2 SYGVKD. Written as DNA, the CDR3 is TGTGCCATCAGTGATTATCCTGGGGCGGAGACCCAGTGCTTC. Its translation is CAISDYPGAETQCF.

Remarks on this clonotype: A much larger clone sits a single nucleotide away, making a read error possible. The rearrangement joins TRBV6-5 to TRBJ2-7; either TRBD1 or TRBD2 may supply D (6 bases each). This CDR3 has 13 amino acids. From germline, CDR1 is MNHEY and CDR2 SVGAGI. The CDR3 here is CVSSVPGAHEQYF. The CDR3 DNA reads as TGTGTCAGCAGTGTCCCGGGGGCCCACGAGCAGTACTTC.

The chain uses TRBV24-1 and TRBJ1-1; no clear D gene. Per germline, CDR1 KGHDR and CDR2 SFDVKD. The V end lost 2 bases, the J end lost 3 bases, and 6 bases lay between the germline ends. This CDR3 contains 13 residues. The CDR3, as DNA: TGTGCCACCAGTGATTGTTCCTACACTGAAGCTTTCTTT. As protein: CATSDCSYTEAFF.

This clonotype was seen just once. A read error may explain this, as a much larger clone is one base away. The V gene is TRBV11-2, the J gene TRBJ2-7; TRBD2 aligns across 10 bases. The CDR3 length is 15 residues. Germline V lookup: CDR1 SGHAT, CDR2 FQNNGV. J lost 3 bases, V lost 4 bases, and 6 bases had no gene match. The CDR3 loop is CASSSTLAGIYEQYF. CDR3 nucleotides: TGTGCCAGCAGCTCGACACTAGCGGGAATCTACGAGCAGTACTTC.

A remark on this clonotype: The CDR3 carries no conserved terminal phenylalanine or tryptophan, so it likely arises from a read error. This CDR3 reads CASSTSMNTEAFS. The DNA of the CDR3 is TGCGCCAGCAGCACCTCAATGAATACTGAAGCTTTCTCT. The chain recombines TRBV5-1 with TRBJ1-1; unclear D gene. This CDR3 has 13 amino acids. Germline V CDR1 and CDR2: SGHRS, YFSETQ.

A note on this clonotype: This may stem from a read error, because a much larger clone lies one nucleotide away. In this CDR3 the conserved last residue, phenylalanine or tryptophan, is missing, so a read error is likely. The rearrangement joins TRBV6-2 or TRBV6-3 to TRBJ2-7; possibly TRBD1 or TRBD2 for D (5 bases each). Germline-derived CDR1 and CDR2 are MNHEY and SVGEGT. Trimming shortened V by 8 bases and J by 2 bases, and 13 bases separated the two germline ends. This CDR3 has 13 residues. CDR3 in amino acids: CASRGIGAYEQYL. The CDR3 nucleotides read TGTGCCAGCCGGGGAATAGGGGCCTACGAGCAGTACTTG.

As concerns this clonotype: The junction and the germline gene differ at one end; a read error may be behind it. The chain combines TRBV10-3 with TRBJ2-1; 8 bases agree with TRBD2. The CDR3 contains 17 residues. The germline V gene encodes CDR1 ENHRY and CDR2 SYGVKD. The CDR3 loop reads CAISEPPGLGFHNEQFF. The DNA of the CDR3 is TGTGCTATCAGTGAGCCTCCGGGACTAGGGTTCCACAATGAGCAGTTCTTC.

At least ten counts were recorded for this clonotype. This chain joins TRBV29-1 and TRBJ2-1; TRBD2 aligns across 10 bases. The CDR3 sequence is 13 residues long. Germline values: CDR1 SQVTM, CDR2 ANQGSEA. Trimming removed 7 bases from V and 6 bases from J; junction bases left unmatched: 6. CDR3 protein: CSGASGRFNEQFF. The CDR3 DNA sequence: TGCAGCGGGGCTAGCGGGAGATTCAATGAGCAGTTCTTC.

This chain links TRBV11-2 with TRBJ2-7; D gene uncertain. The CDR3 spans 14 residues. The V end lost 8 bases, the J end lost 6 bases, and 20 bases lay between the germline ends. Germline V gene data show CDR1 as SGHAT and CDR2 as FQNNGV. The CDR3 sequence: CASGTRPSWGEQYF. The CDR3 bases are TGTGCCAGCGGCACCCGACCGAGTTGGGGCGAGCAGTACTTC. Full variable domain (rest looked up from reference TRBV11-2 and TRBJ2-7): EAGVAQSPRYKIIEKRQSVAFWCNPISGHATLYWYQQILGQGPKLLIQFQNNGVVDDSQLPKDRFSAERLKGVDSTLKIQPAKLEDSAVYLCASGTRPSWGEQYFGPGTRLTVT.

Comments on this clonotype: The junction differs from germline at one of its ends, possibly a read error. The V call is TRBV11-2, the J call TRBJ1-1; 9 bases agree with TRBD1. CDR3 length equals 14 residues. Germline V lookup: CDR1 SGHAT, CDR2 FQNNGV. The CDR3 sequence is CASGFGQGNIEAFF. The DNA for the CDR3 is TGTGCCAGCGGCTTCGGACAGGGGAACATTGAAGCTTTCTTT.

Comment on this clonotype: A read error is possible here, since a much larger clone lies one base away. J is TRBJ2-1 and V is TRBV4-1, with a weak D call TRBD2 (5 bases). The CDR3 spans 17 residues. The germline gives CDR1 MGHRA, CDR2 YSYEKL. The CDR3 DNA sequence: TGCGCCATCAGCCAAGAGGAGCGGCGCTTCACCTACAATGAGCAGTTCTTC. Its protein is CAISQEERRFTYNEQFF.

As concerns this clonotype: Since a much larger clone is just one base distant, this may be a read error. The chain joins TRBV6-6 to TRBJ2-3, with 8 bases matching TRBD2. This CDR3 spans 14 amino acids. J was trimmed by 4 bases and V by 10 bases; bases with no gene match: 10. Germline CDR1 and CDR2: MNHNY and SVGAGI (reference sequence). In DNA, the CDR3 is TGTGCCAACAGCATCGGACTAGCCGCAGATACGCAGTATTTT. Its protein product is CANSIGLAADTQYF.

This clonotype was seen ten or more times. This chain links TRBV6-5 with TRBJ2-6, with D uncertain. The CDR3 length is 15 residues. Deletions cut 6 bases from V and 0 bases from J, with 9 bases between. Germline V gene data show CDR1 as MNHEY and CDR2 as SVGAGI. CDR3 in DNA: TGTGCCAGCAGCACGGCGGCCTCTGGGGCCAACGTCCTGACTTTC. This translates into CASSTAASGANVLTF.

As concerns this clonotype: Given a much more abundant clone one base away, this may be a read error. The chain joins TRBV5-5 to TRBJ1-5; D possibly corresponds to TRBD1 (6 bases). Germline V gives CDR1 SGHKS, CDR2 YYEKEE (reference sequence). This CDR3 has 15 amino acids. In nucleotides, the CDR3 is TGTGCCAGCAGCTTGGAGGGGACAACCAATCAGTCCCAGCATTTT. Its protein product is CASSLEGTTNQSQHF.

This clonotype has a handful of counts. At one end, the junction sequence differs from germline, possibly due to a read error. This chain joins TRBV11-2 and TRBJ2-7; D call uncertain. Germline V gene lookup returns CDR1 SGHAT and CDR2 FQNNGV. The CDR3 spans 14 residues. CDR3 sequence (DNA): TGTGCTAGCAGCTCTAACTGGAACTCCTACGAGCAGTACTTC. Amino acids: CASSSNWNSYEQYF. Complete variable domain (other parts from reference TRBV11-2 and TRBJ2-7): EAGVAQSPRYKIIEKRQSVAFWCNPISGHATLYWYQQILGQGPKLLIQFQNNGVVDDSQLPKDRFSAERLKGVDSTLKIQPAKLEDSAVYLCASSSNWNSYEQYFGPGTRLTVT.

This chain links TRBV11-2 with TRBJ1-2, with TRBD1 matching over 8 bases. This CDR3 spans 15 amino acids. Per germline, CDR1 SGHAT and CDR2 FQNNGV. The V gene end was trimmed by 6 bases and the J gene end by 11 bases; junction bases not matched to a gene: 17. CDR3 residues: CASRNVRDRNFGYTF. The CDR3 DNA follows: TGTGCCAGCAGAAACGTCCGGGACAGGAACTTCGGTTACACCTTC.

The table lists this clonotype with a few counts. An end of the junction does not agree with germline; a read error may underlie this. This rearrangement joins TRBV6-5 to TRBJ1-6; tentatively, D is TRBD1 (6 bases). Germline V gene lookup returns CDR1 MNHEY and CDR2 SVGAGI. The CDR3 length is 13 residues. The DNA of the CDR3 is TGTTCCAGCAGTTATGACAGGAATTCACCCCTCCACTTT. The encoded protein is CSSSYDRNSPLHF.

With regard to this clonotype: A much larger clone differs by one base, so this may be a read error. The chain links TRBV10-3 to TRBJ1-1; D ambiguous. There are 15 residues in the CDR3. Germline V gives CDR1 ENHRY, CDR2 SYGVKD. Trimming took off 0 bases at V and 2 bases at J, with 10 bases between the two ends. CDR3: CAISESNQENTEAFF. In DNA, the CDR3 is TGTGCCATCAGTGAGTCAAACCAAGAAAACACTGAAGCTTTCTTT.

As for this clonotype: An end of the junction does not agree with germline; a read error may underlie this. The rearrangement joins TRBV11-3 to TRBJ2-1, with unresolved D. The CDR3 is 18 residues long. CDR1 SGHNT and CDR2 YENEEA come from the germline V gene. In DNA form, the CDR3 reads TGTGCCACCAGCTTAGATGGACCGGGCCTAAGCTCCTACAATGAGCAGTTATTC. Translation: CATSLDGPGLSSYNEQLF.

The chain links TRBV6-1 to TRBJ2-3, with unresolved D. This CDR3 spans 12 amino acids. V lost 5 bases to trimming and J lost 9 bases, with 12 bases between them. Germline-derived CDR1 and CDR2 are MNHNS and SASEGT. CDR3 loop: CASSYDRITQYF. In DNA, the CDR3 is TGTGCCAGCAGTTACGACCGTATAACGCAGTATTTT.

Concerning this clonotype: Without the conserved terminal phenylalanine or tryptophan, this CDR3 likely stems from a read error. J is TRBJ2-1 and V is TRBV11-2; a weak D match, TRBD2 (5 bases). The length of the CDR3 is 14 residues. The germline CDR1 and CDR2 sequences are SGHAT and FQNNGV. The CDR3 reads CASNLELVGNEQFS. DNA of the CDR3: TGTGCCAGCAACTTAGAACTAGTGGGCAATGAGCAGTTCTCC.